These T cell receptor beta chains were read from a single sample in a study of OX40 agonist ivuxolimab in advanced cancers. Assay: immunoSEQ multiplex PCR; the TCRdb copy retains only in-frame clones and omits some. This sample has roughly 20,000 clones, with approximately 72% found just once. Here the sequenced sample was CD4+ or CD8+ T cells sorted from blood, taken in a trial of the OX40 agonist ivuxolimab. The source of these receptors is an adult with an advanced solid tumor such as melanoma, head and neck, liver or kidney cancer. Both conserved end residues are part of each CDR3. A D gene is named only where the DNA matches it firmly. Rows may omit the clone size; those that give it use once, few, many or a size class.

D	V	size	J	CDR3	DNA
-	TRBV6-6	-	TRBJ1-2	CASNPLSSYGYTF	TGTGCCAGCAACCCACTGAGTAGCTATGGCTACACCTTC
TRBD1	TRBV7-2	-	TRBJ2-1	CASSPYRGSYNEQFF	TGTGCCAGCAGTCCCTACAGGGGCTCCTACAATGAGCAGTTCTTC
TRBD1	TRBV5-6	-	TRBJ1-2	CASSFRGSGGVNYGYTF	TGTGCCAGCAGCTTCAGAGGGTCAGGGGGAGTTAACTATGGCTACACCTTC
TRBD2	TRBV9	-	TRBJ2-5	CASSVGTRGRVQETQYF	TGTGCCAGCAGCGTTGGGACCCGAGGGAGGGTCCAAGAGACCCAGTACTTC
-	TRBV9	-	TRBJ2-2	CASSVQGLEGTGELFF	TGTGCCAGCAGCGTACAGGGGCTCGAAGGGACCGGGGAGCTGTTTTTT
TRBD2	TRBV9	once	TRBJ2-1	CASSQPPSGGINEQFF	TGTGCCAGCAGCCAGCCCCCTAGCGGGGGGATCAATGAGCAGTTCTTC
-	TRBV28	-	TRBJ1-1	CASSFEGDTEAFF	TGTGCCAGCAGTTTCGAGGGGGACACTGAAGCTTTCTTT
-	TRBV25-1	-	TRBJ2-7	CASSAEDYEQYF	TGTGCCAGCAGCGCAGAGGACTACGAGCAGTACTTC
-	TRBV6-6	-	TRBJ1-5	CASSPGGQPQHF	TGTGCCAGCAGCCCTGGGGGTCAGCCCCAGCATTTT
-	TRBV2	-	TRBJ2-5	CASRSGGLETQYF	TGTGCCTCACGGTCAGGGGGGCTGGAGACCCAGTACTTC
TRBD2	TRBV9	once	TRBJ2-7	CASSVEGGSSYEQYF	TGTGCCAGCAGCGTAGAGGGCGGGAGCTCCTACGAGCAGTACTTC
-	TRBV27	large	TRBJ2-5	CASSLAGSYGETQYF	TGTGCCAGCAGTTTAGCAGGCTCATACGGAGAGACCCAGTACTTC
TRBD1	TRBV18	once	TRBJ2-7	CASSGRDSPYEQYF	TGTGCCAGCTCGGGCCGGGACAGCCCCTACGAGCAGTACTTC
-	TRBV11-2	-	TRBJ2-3	CASSWGAGTQYF	TGTGCCAGCAGCTGGGGGGCGGGTACGCAGTATTTT
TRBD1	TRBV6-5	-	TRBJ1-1	CASSYSGTGANTEAFF	TGTGCCAGCAGTTACTCGGGGACAGGGGCTAACACTGAAGCTTTCTTT
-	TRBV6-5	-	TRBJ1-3	CASSPLGNTIYF	TGTGCCAGCAGCCCCCTGGGAAACACCATATATTTT
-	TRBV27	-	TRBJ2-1	CASSSRGLSYNEQFF	TGTGCCAGCAGTTCGCGCGGGTTATCCTACAATGAGCAGTTCTTC
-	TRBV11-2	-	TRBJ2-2	CASSRRNTGELFF	TGTGCCAGCAGTCGACGGAACACCGGGGAGCTGTTTTTT
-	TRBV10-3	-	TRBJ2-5	CAISDSKETQYF	TGTGCCATCAGTGACAGTAAAGAGACCCAGTACTTC
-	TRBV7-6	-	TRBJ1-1	CASSSGVSTEAFF	TGTGCCAGCAGCTCAGGGGTTTCCACTGAAGCTTTCTTT
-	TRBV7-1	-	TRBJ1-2	CASSPLEGPVGYTF	TGTGCCAGCAGCCCCTTGGAGGGGCCTGTTGGCTACACCTTC
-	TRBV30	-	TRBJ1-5	CAWGDGSNQPQHF	TGTGCCTGGGGGGACGGGAGCAATCAGCCCCAGCATTTT
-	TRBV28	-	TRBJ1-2	CASSFLSVSYGYTF	TGTGCCAGCAGTTTCTTGTCAGTCAGCTATGGCTACACCTTC
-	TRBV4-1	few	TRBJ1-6	CASSQGLSSYNSPLHF	TGCGCCAGCAGCCAAGGATTGAGCTCCTATAATTCACCCCTCCACTTT
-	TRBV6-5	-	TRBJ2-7	CASSYSTASSYEQYF	TGTGCCAGCAGTTACTCAACGGCAAGCTCCTACGAGCAGTACTTC
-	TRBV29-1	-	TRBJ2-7	CSATDRHYEQYF	TGCAGCGCTACGGACAGACACTACGAGCAGTACTTC
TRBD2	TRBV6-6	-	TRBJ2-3	CASSPRDYRADTQYF	TGTGCCAGCAGTCCCCGGGACTACCGAGCAGATACGCAGTATTTT
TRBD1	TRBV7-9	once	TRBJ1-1	CASSSGGTEAFF	TGTGCCAGCAGCTCAGGGGGCACTGAAGCTTTCTTT
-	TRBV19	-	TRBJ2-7	CASSIVGTAYEQYF	TGTGCCAGTAGTATAGTGGGAACCGCCTACGAGCAGTACTTC
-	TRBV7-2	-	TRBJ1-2	CASSLVAGNQNGYTF	TGTGCCAGCAGCTTAGTTGCGGGGAACCAAAATGGCTACACCTTC
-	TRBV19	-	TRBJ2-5	CASSMVRLAVKETQYF	TGTGCCAGTAGTATGGTGAGATTAGCGGTAAAAGAGACCCAGTACTTC
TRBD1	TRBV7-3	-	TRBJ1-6	CASSLGAGGSGSPLHF	TGTGCCAGCAGCTTAGGGGCAGGGGGATCGGGGTCACCCCTCCACTTT
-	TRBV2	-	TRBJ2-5	CASSANTGDQETQYF	TGTGCCAGCAGTGCCAACACGGGGGACCAAGAGACCCAGTACTTC
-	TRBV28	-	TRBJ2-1	CASSFEMFSYNEQFF	TGTGCCAGCAGTTTCGAGATGTTCTCCTACAATGAGCAGTTCTTC
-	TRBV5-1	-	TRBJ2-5	CASSLDLVGTQYF	TGCGCCAGCAGCTTGGATCTAGTGGGGACCCAGTACTTC
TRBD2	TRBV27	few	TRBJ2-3	CASSLMGLADYSDTQYF	TGTGCCAGCAGTTTGATGGGACTAGCGGACTACAGTGATACGCAGTATTTT
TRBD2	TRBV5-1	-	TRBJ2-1	CASSSTSGGENEQFF	TGCGCCAGCAGCTCGACTAGCGGGGGAGAGAATGAGCAGTTCTTC
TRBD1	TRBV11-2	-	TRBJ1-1	CASSLILGRAGGTEAFF	TGTGCCAGCAGCTTGATTTTAGGTCGAGCAGGGGGGACTGAAGCTTTCTTT
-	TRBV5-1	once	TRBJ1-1	CASSLAGAGEAFF	TGCGCCAGCAGCTTGGCCGGGGCCGGTGAAGCTTTCTTT
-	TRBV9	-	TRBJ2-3	CASSPRLTVSTDTQYF	TGTGCCAGCAGCCCTCGCCTGACGGTTAGCACAGATACGCAGTATTTT
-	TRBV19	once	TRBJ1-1	CASSMWGISNTEAFF	TGTGCCAGTAGTATGTGGGGCATATCGAACACTGAAGCTTTCTTT
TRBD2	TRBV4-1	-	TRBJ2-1	CASAGGPYNEQFF	TGCGCCAGCGCGGGGGGCCCCTACAATGAGCAGTTCTTC
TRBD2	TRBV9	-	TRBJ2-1	CASSPWGRGGDYNEQFF	TGTGCCAGCAGCCCATGGGGGCGGGGGGGCGACTACAATGAGCAGTTCTTC
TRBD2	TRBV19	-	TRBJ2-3	CASSGGGGAADTQYF	TGTGCCAGTAGTGGGGGCGGGGGGGCCGCAGATACGCAGTATTTT
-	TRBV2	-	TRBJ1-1	CASRLLNTEAFF	TGTGCCAGCCGGTTACTAAACACTGAAGCTTTCTTT
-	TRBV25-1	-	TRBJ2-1	CASSEQQNEQFF	TGTGCCAGCAGTGAACAACAAAATGAGCAGTTCTTC
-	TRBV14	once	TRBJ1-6	CASSQGARNSPLHF	TGTGCCAGCAGCCAAGGGGCCCGGAATTCACCCCTCCACTTT
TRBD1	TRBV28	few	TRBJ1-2	CASSSLPGQGDYGYTF	TGTGCCAGCAGTTCCCTCCCGGGACAGGGAGACTATGGCTACACCTTC
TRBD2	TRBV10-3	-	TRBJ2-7	CAISETIAGGLAYEQYF	TGTGCCATCAGTGAGACAATAGCGGGGGGCCTGGCGTACGAGCAGTACTTC